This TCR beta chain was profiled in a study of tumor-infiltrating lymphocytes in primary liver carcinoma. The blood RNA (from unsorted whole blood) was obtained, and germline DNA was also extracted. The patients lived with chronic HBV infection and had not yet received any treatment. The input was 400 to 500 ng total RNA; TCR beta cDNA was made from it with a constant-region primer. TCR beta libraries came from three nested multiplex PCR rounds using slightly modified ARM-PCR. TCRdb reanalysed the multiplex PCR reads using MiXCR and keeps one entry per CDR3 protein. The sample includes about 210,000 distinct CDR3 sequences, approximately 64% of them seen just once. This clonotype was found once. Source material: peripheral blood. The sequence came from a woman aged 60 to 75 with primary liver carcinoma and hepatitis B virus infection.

In DNA form, the CDR3 reads TGTGCCAACAATGCAGGGGGGACGGTGGGGACCCAGTACTTC. Protein: CANNAGGTVGTQYF. The chain employs TRBV5-4 and TRBJ2-5, with D possibly matching TRBD1 (7 bases). Trimming stripped 9 bases from V and 7 bases from J, with 22 bases between. Germline CDR1 reads SGHNT; CDR2 reads YYREEE (reference sequence). This CDR3 is built from 14 residues.